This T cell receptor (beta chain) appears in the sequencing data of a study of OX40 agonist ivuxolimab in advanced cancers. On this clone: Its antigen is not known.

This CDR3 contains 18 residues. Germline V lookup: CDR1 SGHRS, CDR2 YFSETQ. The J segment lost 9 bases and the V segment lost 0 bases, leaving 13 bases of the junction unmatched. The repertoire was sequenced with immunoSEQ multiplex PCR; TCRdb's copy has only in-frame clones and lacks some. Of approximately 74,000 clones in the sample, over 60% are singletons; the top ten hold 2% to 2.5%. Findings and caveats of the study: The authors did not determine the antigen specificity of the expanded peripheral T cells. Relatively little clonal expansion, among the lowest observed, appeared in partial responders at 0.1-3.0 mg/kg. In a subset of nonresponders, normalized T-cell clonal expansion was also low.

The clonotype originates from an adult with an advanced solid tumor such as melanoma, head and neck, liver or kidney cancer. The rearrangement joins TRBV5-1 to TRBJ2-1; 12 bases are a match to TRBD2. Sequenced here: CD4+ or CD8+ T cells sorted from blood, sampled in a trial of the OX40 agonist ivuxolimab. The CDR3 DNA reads TGCGCCAGCAGCTTGGACACTAGCGGGAGGAAAATAGGGAGTGAGCAGTTCTTC. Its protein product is CASSLDTSGRKIGSEQFF.